A single sample gave rise to the 28 T cell receptor beta chains below, sequenced in a study of T cells in Graves' hyperthyroidism and ophthalmopathy. Amplified regions were TCR beta CDR3 sequences from RNA transcripts. When the TCR CDR3 underwent first-round RT-PCR, the HTBI primer set was used. MiXCR, applied by TCRdb to the multiplex PCR reads, yields one record per CDR3 protein. This sample has hundreds of thousands of distinct CDR3 sequences; approximately 23% occur once, and the top ten carry roughly 60%. The sequencing sample was made of blood. These receptors were collected from a young man with Graves' ophthalmopathy.

This clonotype was seen ten or more times. This chain connects TRBV5-1 to TRBJ2-1; D perhaps matches TRBD2 (6 bases). V was shortened by 0 bases and J by 0 bases, with 10 bases between the two germline ends. The CDR3 is 16 amino acids. Germline loops: CDR1 SGHRS, CDR2 YFSETQ. CDR3 sequence reads: CASSLDGGSSYNEQFF. For the CDR3, the DNA is TGCGCCAGCAGCTTGGATGGGGGGAGCTCCTACAATGAGCAGTTCTTC.

This clonotype was recorded at least ten times. The chain combines TRBV12-3 or TRBV12-4 with TRBJ2-7; D is perhaps TRBD1 (6 bases). The V and J ends lost 5 bases and 3 bases respectively, with 17 bases between them. This CDR3 has 15 amino acids. CDR3 in amino acids: CASSLRTEPGYEQYF. The CDR3 nucleotides are TGTGCCAGCAGTCTGAGGACAGAACCGGGCTACGAGCAGTACTTC.

V usage is TRBV5-1 and J usage is TRBJ1-5; 7 bases fit TRBD1. V lost 4 bases to trimming and J lost 4 bases; unmatched junction nucleotides: 8. CDR1 and CDR2 from the germline V gene are SGHRS and YFSETQ. CDR3 length: 15 amino acids. In DNA form, the CDR3 reads TGCGCCAGCAGCATCGGGACAGCTTATAATCAGCCCCAGCATTTT. Its protein is CASSIGTAYNQPQHF.

This clonotype was counted between two and nine times. V gene TRBV3-1 combines with J gene TRBJ2-7, with 10 positions matching TRBD1. This CDR3 spans 15 amino acids. V lost 1 base to trimming and J lost 2 bases; unmatched junction nucleotides: 2. Germline-derived CDR1 and CDR2 are LGHDT and YNNKEL (reference sequence). The CDR3 bases are TGTGCCAGCAGCCAAGGCGGGACAGGGGCCTACGAGCAGTACTTC. Protein sequence: CASSQGGTGAYEQYF.

In its sample, this clonotype was seen a few times. The chain employs TRBV7-3 and TRBJ2-2, with 10 bases fitting TRBD1. Trimming removed 5 bases from V and 6 bases from J; junction bases left unmatched: 6. The CDR3 loop spans 15 amino acids. Germline lookup yields CDR1 SGHTA and CDR2 FQGTGA. CDR3 region: CASSLGQGSPGELFF. The CDR3 coding sequence is TGTGCCAGCAGCCTGGGACAGGGGAGTCCCGGGGAGCTGTTTTTT.

This clonotype appeared a few times. The chain links TRBV4-1 to TRBJ2-2, with TRBD1 matching over 9 bases. Germline V gives CDR1 MGHRA, CDR2 YSYEKL. The CDR3 has 20 residues. J was trimmed by 7 bases and V by 0 bases; bases with no gene match: 18. The CDR3 loop reads CASSQERLRTGVRNYGELFF. The DNA for the CDR3 is TGCGCCAGCAGCCAAGAACGACTCAGGACAGGGGTACGCAACTACGGGGAGCTGTTTTTT.

This clonotype was observed at least ten times. This sequence joins TRBV20-1 and TRBJ2-7; the D gene is possibly TRBD2 (5 bases). Deletions cut 2 bases from V and 5 bases from J, with 13 bases between. Germline V CDR1 and CDR2: DFQATT, SNEGSKA (reference sequence). There are 13 residues in the CDR3. The CDR3 sequence: CSARTGSSHEQYF. The CDR3 DNA follows: TGCAGTGCTAGAACGGGATCGAGTCACGAGCAGTACTTC.

The rearrangement links TRBV6-1 to TRBJ1-4, with D uncertain. From germline, CDR1 is MNHNS and CDR2 SASEGT. This CDR3 is 13 amino acids long. Trimming shortened V by 5 bases and J by 10 bases, and 14 bases separated the two germline ends. The CDR3 region has the DNA TGTGCCAGCAGTCCCGGCCGGACTGGAAAACTGTTTTTT. The encoded protein is CASSPGRTGKLFF.

In the case of this clonotype: Given a much more abundant clone one base away, this may be a read error. The chain combines TRBV12-3 or TRBV12-4 with TRBJ2-7, with 9 bases fitting TRBD1. CDR3 length: 15 amino acids. CDR3 in amino acids: CTSSVGDRDTREQYF. In nucleotides, the CDR3 is TGTACCAGCAGTGTCGGGGACAGGGACACTAGGGAGCAGTACTTC.

The gene calls are TRBV6-2 or TRBV6-3 and TRBJ2-1; the match to TRBD1 covers 8 bases. The V segment lost 6 bases and the J segment 7 bases; nucleotides outside the gene matches: 5. This CDR3 comprises 13 residues. Germline V gene data show CDR1 as MNHEY and CDR2 as SVGEGT. CDR3 protein: CASRRQGWNEQFF. In DNA form, the CDR3 reads TGTGCCAGCAGAAGACAGGGGTGGAATGAGCAGTTCTTC.

The rearrangement joins TRBV29-1 to TRBJ2-1; TRBD2 agrees at 7 bases. This CDR3 contains 14 residues. The germline V gene encodes CDR1 SQVTM and CDR2 ANQGSEA. Germline trimming cut 3 bases from V and 6 bases from J; bases unmatched to any gene: 8. The CDR3 bases are TGCAGCGTTGACGCGAGTGGGAGGGGCAATGAGCAGTTCTTC. Translated, it gives CSVDASGRGNEQFF.

In its sample, this clonotype was seen a few times. Written as DNA, the CDR3 is TGTGCCAGCAGCTTAGCCACCGGGGAGCTGTTTTTT. It yields the protein CASSLATGELFF. The chain is built from TRBV11-3 and TRBJ2-2; no clear D. Between the trimmed V and J ends, which lost 1 base and 4 bases, there was a span of 1 base. The CDR3 runs 12 residues. The germline CDR1 and CDR2 sequences are SGHNT and YENEEA.

This rearrangement joins TRBV7-3 to TRBJ1-6; D is ambiguous. The ends were cut back, 1 base at V and 9 bases at J, with 16 bases in the middle. Germline V gives CDR1 SGHTA, CDR2 FQGTGA. The CDR3 runs 16 residues. The CDR3 here is CASSLKEAGSGSPLHF. Written as DNA, the CDR3 is TGTGCCAGCAGCTTAAAGGAAGCGGGCAGCGGTTCACCCCTCCACTTT. The full variable domain, rest sourced from reference TRBV7-3 and TRBJ1-6, is GAGVSQTPSNKVTEKGKYVELRCDPISGHTALYWYRQSLGQGPEFLIYFQGTGAADDSGLPNDRFFAVRPEGSVSTLKIQRTERGDSAVYLCASSLKEAGSGSPLHFGNGTRLTVT.

The sample holds a few counts of this clonotype. The chain is built from TRBV3-1 and TRBJ2-7; 10 bases fit TRBD2. The CDR3 runs 14 residues. V lost 4 bases, J lost 7 bases, and 7 bases stayed unmatched. CDR1 is LGHDT and CDR2 is YNNKEL in the germline V gene (reference sequence). CDR3 loop: CASSRAGGPEEQYF. The CDR3 nucleotides read TGTGCCAGCAGCCGAGCGGGAGGGCCGGAAGAGCAGTACTTC.

The table lists this clonotype with a few counts. The chain couples TRBV7-8 to TRBJ1-5; D is perhaps TRBD1 (5 bases). Germline V gene lookup returns CDR1 SGHVS and CDR2 FQNEAQ. V was cut by 5 bases and J by 5 bases, with 19 bases left in between. The length of the CDR3 is 16 residues. In DNA, the CDR3 is TGTGCCAGCAGCCTAGATCCTGGGACCAAGGATCAGCCCCAGCATTTT. It specifies CASSLDPGTKDQPQHF.

The V call is TRBV28, the J call TRBJ1-2; 7 bases are a match to TRBD1. The CDR3 contains 12 residues. The germline CDR1 and CDR2 sequences are MDHEN and SYDVKM. Unmatched junction bases numbered 10, after V lost 11 bases and J lost 7 bases. The DNA for the CDR3 is TGTGCCGGAGGAGGGGGCGCGGGTGGCTACACCTTC. Its protein product is CAGGGGAGGYTF.

The chain employs TRBV9 and TRBJ2-2; weak D call: TRBD1 (5 bases). Germline lookup yields CDR1 SGDLS and CDR2 YYNGEE. The CDR3 length is 15 residues. The V end was cut by 5 bases, the J end by 3 bases, with 14 bases between. The CDR3 sequence is CASSRRVSDTGELFF. The CDR3 DNA reads TGTGCCAGCAGTCGCAGGGTTTCGGACACCGGGGAGCTGTTTTTT.

This chain joins TRBV5-4 and TRBJ1-2; D is possibly TRBD1 (5 bases). Deletions cut 2 bases from V and 8 bases from J, with 22 bases between. CDR1 and CDR2 (germline): SGHNT, YYREEE (reference sequence). The CDR3 is made up of 16 amino acids. The CDR3 region has the DNA TGTGCCAGCAGCTTACCCTGGGGCTTTGAGCTCCGAGGCTACACCTTC. This gives the protein CASSLPWGFELRGYTF.

This chain uses TRBV9 with TRBJ2-2; D is possibly TRBD2 (6 bases). V was shortened by 1 base and J by 2 bases, with 9 bases between the two germline ends. Germline V gene lookup returns CDR1 SGDLS and CDR2 YYNGEE. This CDR3 is built from 15 residues. The CDR3 sequence: CASSVTSSNTGELFF. The CDR3 region has the DNA TGTGCCAGCAGCGTAACTAGCAGCAACACCGGGGAGCTGTTTTTT.

This clonotype came up a few times. The chain combines TRBV6-5 with TRBJ2-7, with 11 bases matching TRBD1. CDR3 length: 15 amino acids. Germline assignment: CDR1 MNHEY and CDR2 SVGAGI. The ends lost 1 base at V and 7 bases at J; junction bases unmatched: 6. This chain's CDR3 is CASSYYGQGAGEQYF. In nucleotides, the CDR3 is TGTGCCAGCAGTTACTATGGACAGGGGGCCGGGGAGCAGTACTTC.

In its sample, this clonotype was seen many times. This chain joins TRBV3-1 and TRBJ2-7; D gene ambiguous. This CDR3 contains 14 residues. Germline V CDR1 and CDR2: LGHDT, YNNKEL (reference sequence). V lost 1 base and J 3 bases, leaving 10 bases between the germline ends. CDR3 DNA: TGTGCCAGCAGCCAAGCAGGAGAGGACTACGAGCAGTACTTC. It translates to CASSQAGEDYEQYF.

There are many counts of this clonotype. The V and J genes are TRBV30 and TRBJ1-1; no clear D. The V gene lost 8 bases and the J gene lost 1 base, with 14 bases spanning the gap. The CDR3 has 13 amino acids. Germline CDR1 and CDR2: GTSNPN and SVGIG (reference sequence). CDR3 amino acids: CAQNRASNTEAFF. The CDR3 DNA reads TGTGCCCAAAACCGGGCTTCGAACACTGAAGCTTTCTTT.

This clonotype has a count of ten or more. The CDR3 nucleotides read TGTGCCATCGTGTCTATTGGGGCCAACGTCCTGACTTTC. Encoded protein: CAIVSIGANVLTF. The V gene is TRBV2, the J gene TRBJ2-6; D gene unclear. There are 13 residues in the CDR3. Trimming removed 10 bases from V and 3 bases from J, with 10 bases in between. CDR1 and CDR2 (germline): SNHLY, FYNNEI.

This clonotype has ten or more counts. V is TRBV5-1 and J is TRBJ2-1, with 12 bases lining up with TRBD2. The CDR3 covers 16 residues. V was clipped by 4 bases and J by 6 bases; unmatched bases: 8. CDR1 and CDR2 (germline): SGHRS, YFSETQ. CDR3 DNA: TGCGCCAGCAGCGGAACGACTAGCGGGAGAGGCAATGAGCAGTTCTTC. Translation gives CASSGTTSGRGNEQFF.

This clonotype was seen a few times. The chain joins TRBV7-9 to TRBJ2-6; 12 bases are a match to TRBD2. The germline gives CDR1 SEHNR, CDR2 FQNEAQ (reference sequence). There are 20 residues in the CDR3. The trim removed 3 bases at V and 0 bases at J, leaving 9 bases unmatched. The CDR3 sequence is CASSLGLAGHPSSGANVLTF. Written as DNA, the CDR3 is TGTGCCAGCAGCTTGGGACTAGCGGGTCACCCTAGCTCTGGGGCCAACGTCCTGACTTTC.

This clonotype came up many times. The chain couples TRBV7-6 to TRBJ2-1; D may be TRBD2 (6 bases). Germline loops: CDR1 SGHVS, CDR2 FNYEAQ. This CDR3 has 14 residues. V shed 4 bases and J shed 2 bases, with 9 bases lying between them. The CDR3 region has the DNA TGTGCCAGCAGCTACCCGGGAGCCTACAATGAGCAGTTCTTC. Translating gives CASSYPGAYNEQFF.

This clonotype was seen more than once but under ten times. V gene TRBV14 combines with J gene TRBJ2-1, with 7 bases matching TRBD2. V shed 1 base, J shed 1 base, and the junction held 4 bases outside the gene matches. CDR3 size: 16 residues. CDR1 SGHDN and CDR2 FVKESK come from the germline V gene. CDR3 in DNA: TGTGCCAGCAGCCAAGGGACTAGGTTGTCCTACAATGAGCAGTTCTTC. Protein: CASSQGTRLSYNEQFF.

This clonotype has at least ten counts. V and J are TRBV28 and TRBJ2-1; D not resolved. The CDR3 runs 14 residues. CDR1 MDHEN and CDR2 SYDVKM come from the germline V gene. The V end lost 4 bases, the J end lost 6 bases, and 13 bases lay between the germline ends. In DNA, the CDR3 is TGTGCCAGCAGTTCCCAGGACCTCTCCAATGAGCAGTTCTTC. It yields the protein CASSSQDLSNEQFF.